This is a list of T cell receptor beta chains from one sample in a study of blood T cells in healthy people across ages. TCRdb redid the calling of the 5' RACE reads with MiXCR, one entry per CDR3 protein. The top ten hold roughly 3.6% of the sample, which has hundreds of thousands of distinct CDR3 sequences, under 25% seen once. Sequenced input: blood. The source of these receptors is a man between 70 and 80 years old in good health. The CDR3 runs from the conserved cysteine through the conserved F or W. A D gene is named only where the DNA matches it firmly. Clone size, where shown, is once, few, many, or a class for clones that have expanded.

cdr3_nt	cdr3_aa	clone_size	d_call	v_call	j_call
TGTGCCAGCAGCCAGGGCGATACAACTAATGAAAAACTGTTTTTT	CASSQGDTTNEKLFF	few	-	TRBV28	TRBJ1-4
TGTGCCAGCAGCTATTGGGGGACAGGGACTGAAAAACTGTTTTTT	CASSYWGTGTEKLFF	few	TRBD1	TRBV7-9	TRBJ1-4
TGCAGTGCTTGGACAGGGGGTAAAGAGACCCAGTACTTC	CSAWTGGKETQYF	once	TRBD1	TRBV20-1	TRBJ2-5
TGTGCCAGCAGTGAAAACCGGGACAGGGGCTACGAGCAGTACTTC	CASSENRDRGYEQYF	-	TRBD1	TRBV2	TRBJ2-7
TGTGCCAGCAGCCAGGAACCGGGACTAGCGGATAACAATGAGCAGTTCTTC	CASSQEPGLADNNEQFF	few	TRBD2	TRBV14	TRBJ2-1
TGTGCCAGCAGCCAACGGGGGAGGGGTGAGCAGTTCTTC	CASSQRGRGEQFF	-	TRBD2	TRBV3-1	TRBJ2-1
TGTGCCAGCAGCTTTGCCAGGGGGCGCAATAACGAGCAGTACTTC	CASSFARGRNNEQYF	once	TRBD1	TRBV13	TRBJ2-7
TGCAGCGTCACCCGGTGGGGTGAGCAGTACTTC	CSVTRWGEQYF	few	-	TRBV29-1	TRBJ2-5
TGTGCCATCAGTCTCGGACAGGGGGCCCGCTCTGGGGCCAACGTCCTGACTTTC	CAISLGQGARSGANVLTF	-	TRBD1	TRBV10-3	TRBJ2-6
TGTGCCAGCAGTGACTTAGTCCCGGGACCTAACCATGGCTACACCTTC	CASSDLVPGPNHGYTF	-	-	TRBV6-4	TRBJ1-2
TGTGCCAGCAGGACATGGGCAGCACGAAGAGGGATCTCTGGGGCCAACGTCCTGACTTTC	CASRTWAARRGISGANVLTF	few	-	TRBV7-2	TRBJ2-6
TGTGCCAGCAGCCCCAACTGGGCATCAATGGGGACCCAGTACTTC	CASSPNWASMGTQYF	-	-	TRBV9	TRBJ2-5